These 3 T cell receptor beta chains originate from one sample sequenced in a study of cytomegalovirus exposure and HLA in healthy donors. It was with 60 Vbeta and 13 Jbeta primers that the PCR ran. The protocol was immunoSEQ multiplex PCR, while the TCRdb copy is restricted to in-frame clones and leaves out a portion. The sample has 150,000 to 200,000 clones, about 86% seen once. The sample was PBMCs. The receptors originated from a man aged 40-49 years in good health and CMV-seropositive.

This rearrangement joins TRBV29-1 to TRBJ2-1; weak D call: TRBD2 (6 bases). The CDR3 spans 12 residues. CDR1 is SQVTM and CDR2 is ANQGSEA in the germline V gene. V was pared by 7 bases and J by 12 bases, with 19 bases between. The CDR3 reads CSATAGPWGQFF. CDR3 nucleotides: TGCAGCGCAACAGCGGGCCCCTGGGGGCAGTTCTTC.

J is TRBJ1-4 and V is TRBV7-9, with TRBD1 as a possible D gene (6 bases). The CDR3 length is 15 residues. V was clipped by 4 bases and J by 6 bases, with 15 bases between them. Germline CDR1 reads SEHNR; CDR2 reads FQNEAQ (reference sequence). In DNA, the CDR3 is TGTGCCAGCAGCTACGGACAGATTTTAGATGAAAAACTGTTTTTT. Translating gives CASSYGQILDEKLFF.

The rearrangement links TRBV27 to TRBJ1-2; TRBD1 aligns across 7 bases. The CDR3 consists of 15 residues. After removal of 5 bases from V and 6 bases from J, the junction contained 12 bases not matched to a gene. In germline, CDR1 is MNHEY, CDR2 SMNVEV (reference sequence). The CDR3 DNA is TGTGCCAGCAGTCCCATCCTAGGGGGCGCCCATGGCTACACCTTC. It codes for CASSPILGGAHGYTF.